There are many counts of the clone carrying this T cell receptor (beta chain). Researchers took RNA transcripts and amplified TCR beta CDR3 regions from them. HTBI primers served in a first-round RT-PCR, which a second-round multiplex PCR followed. TCRdb called the multiplex PCR reads again in MiXCR, with one record for every CDR3 protein. This sample has more than 550,000 distinct CDR3 sequences, with approximately 39% found just once. CAS ≥3, NOSPECS ≥4, moderate-to-severe activity and duration under 3 months marked donors with ophthalmopathy. PBMCs were obtained from roughly 9.7 ml of fresh peripheral blood. This record comes from a study of Graves' ophthalmopathy and Graves' hyperthyroidism. Trimming removed 1 base from V and 0 bases from J, with 9 bases in between. This CDR3 spans 16 amino acids. Germline loops: CDR1 KGHDR, CDR2 SFDVKD.

The source is an adult man with Graves' ophthalmopathy. The genes are TRBV24-1 and TRBJ2-1; D unresolved. The specimen sequenced was peripheral blood. In nucleotides, the CDR3 is TGTGCCACCAGTGATTTCGGAAAGAGCTCCTACAATGAGCAGTTCTTC. Translated: CATSDFGKSSYNEQFF.